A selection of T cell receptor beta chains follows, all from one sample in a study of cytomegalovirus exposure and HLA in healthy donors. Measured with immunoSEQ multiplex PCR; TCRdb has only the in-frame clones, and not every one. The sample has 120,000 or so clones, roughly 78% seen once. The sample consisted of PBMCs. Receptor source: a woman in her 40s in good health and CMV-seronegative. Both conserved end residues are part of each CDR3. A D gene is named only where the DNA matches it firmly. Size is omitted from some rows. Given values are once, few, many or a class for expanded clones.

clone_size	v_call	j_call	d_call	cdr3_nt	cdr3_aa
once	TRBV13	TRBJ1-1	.	TGTGCCAGCTTAAGTGACAAGAACACTGAAGCTTTCTTT	CASLSDKNTEAFF
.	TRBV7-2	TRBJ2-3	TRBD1	TGTGCCAGCAGCTTACGGACAGGGTCGGGCACAGATACGCAGTATTTT	CASSLRTGSGTDTQYF
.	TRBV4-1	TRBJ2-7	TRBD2	TGCGCCAGCAGCCAAGCCGGACTAGCGGGAGAGGGGGAGCAGTACTTC	CASSQAGLAGEGEQYF
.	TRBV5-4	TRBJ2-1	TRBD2	TGTGCCAGCGCCGAGACTAGCGGGCTCTACAATGAGCAGTTCTTC	CASAETSGLYNEQFF
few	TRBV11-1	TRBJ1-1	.	TGTGCCAGCAGCTTAGGAATGAGCACTGAAGCTTTCTTT	CASSLGMSTEAFF
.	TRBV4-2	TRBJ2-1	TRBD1	TGTGCCAGCAGCCAAGAATCGGAGACAGGGTCTCGTGAGCAGTTCTTC	CASSQESETGSREQFF
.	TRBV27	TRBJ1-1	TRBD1	TGTGCCAGCAGTCGGGACAGGGGCACTGAAGCTTTCTTT	CASSRDRGTEAFF
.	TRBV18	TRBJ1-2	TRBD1	TGTGCCAGCTCACCGCCCGGGACAGATGGCTACACCTTC	CASSPPGTDGYTF
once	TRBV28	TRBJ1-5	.	TGTGCCAGCAGTTTTGGGAGCCAGCCCCAGCATTTT	CASSFGSQPQHF
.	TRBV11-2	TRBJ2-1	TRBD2	TGTGCCAGCAGCCCCCGTCTAGCGGGCTCCTACAATGGGCAGTTCTTC	CASSPRLAGSYNGQFF
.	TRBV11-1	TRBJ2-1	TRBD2	TGTGCCAGCAGCCCCGGACTAGCGGGAGTGTTTTTCTCGGATAATGAGCAGTTCTTC	CASSPGLAGVFFSDNEQFF
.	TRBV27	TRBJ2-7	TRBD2	TGTGCCAGCAGCTCCCCGGGCGGGAGTATCTACGAGCAGTACTTC	CASSSPGGSIYEQYF
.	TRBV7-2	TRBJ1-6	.	TGTGCCAGCAGCTTAGTGGGGAGCTCCTATAATTCACCCCTCCACTTT	CASSLVGSSYNSPLHF
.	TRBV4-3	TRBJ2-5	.	TGCGCCAGCAGCCAAGATCAGGGGTGGGAGACCCAGTACTTC	CASSQDQGWETQYF
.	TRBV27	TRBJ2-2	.	TGTGCCAGCAGTTCTTCTACTTTGGACAGACCAATCCCCGCCGGGGAGCTGTTTTTT	CASSSSTLDRPIPAGELFF
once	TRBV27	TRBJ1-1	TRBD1	TGTGCCAGCAGTTTGGACAGGGTTCGAGGCCAGGCTTTCTTT	CASSLDRVRGQAFF
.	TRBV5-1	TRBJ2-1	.	TGCGCCAGCAGTCGCTCCTACAATGAGCAGTTCTTC	CASSRSYNEQFF
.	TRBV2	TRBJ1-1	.	TGTGCCAGCAGTGACAGGGTGTCTGACACTGAAGCTTTCTTT	CASSDRVSDTEAFF
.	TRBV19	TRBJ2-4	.	TGTGCCAGTAGACTCGGTCTCCGGACAGAAAACATTCAGTACTTC	CASRLGLRTENIQYF
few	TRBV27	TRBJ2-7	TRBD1	TGTGCCAGCCGTTGGACAGGCTCCTACGAGCAGTACTTC	CASRWTGSYEQYF
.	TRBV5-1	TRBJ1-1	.	TGCGCCAGCAGGGGGGGTTCGATGAACACTGAAGCTTTCTTT	CASRGGSMNTEAFF
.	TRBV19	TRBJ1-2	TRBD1	TGTGCCAGTAGTACCTTTTCCACAGGGGACTATGGCTACACCTTC	CASSTFSTGDYGYTF
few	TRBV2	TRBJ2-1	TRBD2	TGTGCCAGCAGCTATAGCGGGAGGGCTTATGAGCAGTTCTTC	CASSYSGRAYEQFF
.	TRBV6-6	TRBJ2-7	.	TGTGCCAGCAGTTACGACAGGTTCATGCAGTACTTC	CASSYDRFMQYF
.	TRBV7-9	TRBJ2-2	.	TGTGCCAGCAGGTCGTTCGAGGGCAACACCGGGGAGCTGTTTTTT	CASRSFEGNTGELFF
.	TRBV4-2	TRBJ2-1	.	TGTGCCAGCAGCCAAGATACCGGTAACAATGAGCAGTTCTTC	CASSQDTGNNEQFF
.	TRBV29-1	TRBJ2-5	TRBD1	TGCAGCGTAACCGGGACAGGGCAAGGATGGGAGACCCAGTACTTC	CSVTGTGQGWETQYF
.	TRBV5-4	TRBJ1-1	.	TGTGCCAGCAGCTTTTACCGGAGAGAGGCTTTCTTT	CASSFYRREAFF
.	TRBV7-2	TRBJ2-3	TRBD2	TGTGCCAGCAGCCGACGGACTAGCGGAACCCATACGCAGTATTTT	CASSRRTSGTHTQYF
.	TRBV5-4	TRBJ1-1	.	TGTGCCAGCAGCTCCGGGACATCAGCTGAAGCTTTCTTT	CASSSGTSAEAFF
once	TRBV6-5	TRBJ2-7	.	TGTGCCAGCAGTTACTCAGACAGCGCGAGCTCCTACGAGCAGTACTTC	CASSYSDSASSYEQYF
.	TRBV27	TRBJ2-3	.	TGTGCCAGCAGGGGCAGTCCTAATACGCAGTATTTT	CASRGSPNTQYF
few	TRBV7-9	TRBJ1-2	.	TGTTCCAGCAGCTCCCTCGGACCTGGGGGGAGGCACACCTTC	CSSSSLGPGGRHTF
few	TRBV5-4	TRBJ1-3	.	TGTGCCAGCAGCTTGCAGGGGACAGGAAACACCATATATTTT	CASSLQGTGNTIYF
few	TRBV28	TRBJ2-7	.	TGTGCCAGCAGCTCGGGGCAGGGGTACGAGCAGTACTTC	CASSSGQGYEQYF
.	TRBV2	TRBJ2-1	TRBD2	TGTGCCAGCAGTGCGGGGGGGACTAGCGGGAGGGAGCAGTTCTTC	CASSAGGTSGREQFF
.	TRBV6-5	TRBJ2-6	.	TGTGCCAGCAGCATCGGTAGCTCTGGGGCCAACGTCCTGACTTTC	CASSIGSSGANVLTF
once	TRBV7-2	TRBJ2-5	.	TGTGCCAGCAGCCGGGGGCTAGCGGAAGAGACCCAGTACTTC	CASSRGLAEETQYF
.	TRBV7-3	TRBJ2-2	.	TGTGCCAGCAGCCCCACAGGGAACACCGGGGAGCTGTTTTTT	CASSPTGNTGELFF
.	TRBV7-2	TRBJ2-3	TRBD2	TGTGCCAGCAACCGGGACGGGGGGTCAGATACGCAGTATTTT	CASNRDGGSDTQYF
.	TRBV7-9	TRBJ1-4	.	TGTGCCAGCAGCTTATTGGGGCGGACTAATGAAAAACTGTTTTTT	CASSLLGRTNEKLFF
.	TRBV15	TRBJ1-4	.	TGTGCCACCAGCAGAGCCGGGGAAAAACTGTTTTTT	CATSRAGEKLFF
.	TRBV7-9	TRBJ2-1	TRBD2	TGTGCCAGCAGCTTAGGGACTAGCGGGTCGGCCCTCAATGAGCAGTTCTTC	CASSLGTSGSALNEQFF
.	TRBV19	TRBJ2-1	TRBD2	TGTGCCAGTACCGTAGCGGGAGACTCCTCCTACAATGAGCAGTTCTTC	CASTVAGDSSYNEQFF
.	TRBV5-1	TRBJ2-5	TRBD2	TGCGCCAGCACTCTAGCGGGAGGGGAGACCCAGTACTTC	CASTLAGGETQYF
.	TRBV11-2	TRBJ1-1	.	TGTGCCAGCAGCCTCACGGACACGGGCACTGAAGCTTTCTTT	CASSLTDTGTEAFF
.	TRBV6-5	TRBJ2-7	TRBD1	TGTGCCAGCAGTTACGATGTACAGGGGGCTCGGGAGGAGCAGTACTTC	CASSYDVQGAREEQYF
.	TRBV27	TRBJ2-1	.	TGTGCCAGCAGTTTATTGGGCAGCCCGAACAATGAGCAGTTCTTC	CASSLLGSPNNEQFF
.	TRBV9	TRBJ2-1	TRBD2	TGTGCCAGCAGCCCCCGACTAGCTTACAATGAGCAGTTCTTC	CASSPRLAYNEQFF
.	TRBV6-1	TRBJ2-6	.	TGTGCCAGCAGTGAGTATGCAGGGTCTGGGGCCAACGGCCTGACTTTC	CASSEYAGSGANGLTF
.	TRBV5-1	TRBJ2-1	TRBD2	TGCGCCAGCAGCCCTCTTGGTAGCGGGAGTAATGAGCAGTTCTTC	CASSPLGSGSNEQFF
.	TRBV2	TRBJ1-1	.	TGTGCCAGCAGTGAAGGACAGATGAACACTGAAGCTTTCTTT	CASSEGQMNTEAFF
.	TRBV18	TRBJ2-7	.	TGTGCCAGTGCCGCGGGGAGCCGCTCCGAGCAGTACTTC	CASAAGSRSEQYF